A selection of T cell receptor beta chains follows, all from one sample in a study of cytomegalovirus exposure and HLA in healthy donors. Using immunoSEQ multiplex PCR, the repertoire was profiled, and TCRdb retains in-frame clones only, with some absent. The data contain about 180,000 clones, roughly 85% of them singletons. Sequencing was done on a sample of PBMCs. Receptors were obtained from a man aged 40-55 years in good health and CMV-seropositive. Both conserved end residues are part of each CDR3. Each record gives: D gene, J gene, clone size, V gene, CDR3 DNA, CDR3 protein. D genes are given only for firm matches. Some rows mark clone size as missing; the rest say once, few, many or name a class of expanded clone.

TRBD2 | TRBJ2-2 | . | TRBV27 | TGTGCCAGCAGGCCCCACGGGACTAGCGGGAGGAGGGACACCGGGGAGCTGTTTTTT | CASRPHGTSGRRDTGELFF
TRBD2 | TRBJ2-2 | . | TRBV5-1 | TGCGCCAGCAGCCTCCCTCTAGCGGGAGAGACCGGGGAGCTGTTTTTT | CASSLPLAGETGELFF
TRBD1 | TRBJ1-1 | . | TRBV7-8 | TGTGCCAGCAGCTTTTCAAAGGGGGCTACGGGCACTGAAGCTTTCTTT | CASSFSKGATGTEAFF
. | TRBJ1-1 | few | TRBV5-4 | TGTGCCAGCAGCCCCGATGGGGGGGCACGGAACACTGAAGCTTTCTTT | CASSPDGGARNTEAFF
TRBD2 | TRBJ2-1 | . | TRBV19 | TGTGCCAGTAGCGGGAGGGCCGTGTTCAATGAGCAGTTCTTC | CASSGRAVFNEQFF
TRBD1 | TRBJ1-4 | few | TRBV2 | TGTGCCAGCAGGAGGGACAGAACTGCAACTAATGAAAAACTGTTTTTT | CASRRDRTATNEKLFF
TRBD2 | TRBJ2-1 | . | TRBV5-1 | TGCGCCAGCAGCGAGCTAGCGGTCAATGAGCAGTTCTTC | CASSELAVNEQFF
. | TRBJ1-1 | . | TRBV5-1 | TGCGCCAGCAGCTTACATTCAGGGGTTTCGGCTGAAGCTTTCTTT | CASSLHSGVSAEAFF
TRBD2 | TRBJ2-1 | . | TRBV25-1 | TGTGCCAGTTCGACTAGCGGGAGAGTCAATGAGCAGTTCTTC | CASSTSGRVNEQFF
. | TRBJ1-5 | . | TRBV7-9 | TGTGCCAGCAGCTTTAAGGAGAATCAGCCCCAGCATTTT | CASSFKENQPQHF
TRBD1 | TRBJ1-4 | . | TRBV30 | TGTGCCTGGAGTGCCGGGACAGGGGGCTATGAAAAACTGTTTTTT | CAWSAGTGGYEKLFF
. | TRBJ1-1 | once | TRBV29-1 | TGCAGCGTTGAAGGGGTACAGGGATACAACACTGAAGCTTTCTTT | CSVEGVQGYNTEAFF
. | TRBJ1-1 | . | TRBV6-1 | TGTGCCAGCAGTGAACGTTACGGCAGGGAGAACACTGAAGCTTTCTTT | CASSERYGRENTEAFF
TRBD1 | TRBJ2-1 | few | TRBV19 | TGTGCCAGTAGCCCTACCGGGACAGACTTCAATGAGCAGTTCTTC | CASSPTGTDFNEQFF
. | TRBJ1-4 | . | TRBV5-1 | TGCGCCAGCAGCTCAGGGGACGCCGATGAAAAACTGTTTTTT | CASSSGDADEKLFF
TRBD2 | TRBJ2-1 | . | TRBV7-2 | TGTGCCAGCAGCTTAGGTGCGACTAGCGATTACAATGAGCAGTTCTTC | CASSLGATSDYNEQFF
TRBD1 | TRBJ1-2 | . | TRBV5-6 | TGTGCCAGCAGCCTTTCGGACAGGAGCGGGTTGGGAGGCTACACCTTC | CASSLSDRSGLGGYTF
. | TRBJ1-2 | . | TRBV15 | TGTGCCACCAGCGGACCAGGGTTTGGCTATGGCTACACCTTC | CATSGPGFGYGYTF
. | TRBJ1-6 | . | TRBV5-4 | TGTGCCAGCAGCTTGGACTCCCTCCCGGATTCACCCCTCCACTTT | CASSLDSLPDSPLHF
. | TRBJ1-4 | . | TRBV5-1 | TGCGCCAGCAGCTTGCAAGGGACTACTAATGAAAAACTGTTTTTT | CASSLQGTTNEKLFF
. | TRBJ2-1 | . | TRBV7-3 | TGTGCCAGCAGCTTACTTTCTTTGCGTGGGGGGTACAATGAGCAGTTCTTC | CASSLLSLRGGYNEQFF
. | TRBJ1-2 | . | TRBV19 | TGTGCCAGTAGTACCCCACGGAGCTATGGCTACACCTTC | CASSTPRSYGYTF
. | TRBJ1-1 | . | TRBV5-4 | TGTGCCAGCAGCTCGACAGCCTCTACCCAGAACACTGAAGCTTTCTTT | CASSSTASTQNTEAFF
TRBD2 | TRBJ2-7 | . | TRBV28 | TGTGCCAGCAGCCCAGTAGCGGGGCCCTACGAGCAGTACTTC | CASSPVAGPYEQYF
. | TRBJ1-5 | . | TRBV6-5 | TGTGCCAGCAGTTACTCCTACAGCAGTAATCAGCCCCAGCATTTT | CASSYSYSSNQPQHF
. | TRBJ2-1 | . | TRBV7-9 | TGTGCCAGCAGCTTAGGGGTCGGAGCCGCCGTTGATGAGCAGTTCTTC | CASSLGVGAAVDEQFF
TRBD1 | TRBJ1-5 | . | TRBV5-1 | TGCGCCAGCAGTTTGGAAGCAGGGGGACAGCCCCAGCATTTT | CASSLEAGGQPQHF